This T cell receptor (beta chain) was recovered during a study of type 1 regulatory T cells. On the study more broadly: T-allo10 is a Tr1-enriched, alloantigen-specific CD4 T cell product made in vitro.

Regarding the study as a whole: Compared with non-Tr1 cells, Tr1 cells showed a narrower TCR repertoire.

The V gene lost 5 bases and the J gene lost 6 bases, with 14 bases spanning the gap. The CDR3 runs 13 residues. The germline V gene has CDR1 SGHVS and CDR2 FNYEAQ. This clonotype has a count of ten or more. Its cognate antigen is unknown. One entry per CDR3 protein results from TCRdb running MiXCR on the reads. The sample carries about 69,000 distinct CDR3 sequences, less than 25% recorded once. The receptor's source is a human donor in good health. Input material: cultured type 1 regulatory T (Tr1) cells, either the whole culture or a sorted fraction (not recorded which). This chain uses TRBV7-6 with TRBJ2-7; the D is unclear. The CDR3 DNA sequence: TGTGCCAGCAGCGCGCTCTTTGGCCTCGAGCAGTACTTC. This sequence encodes CASSALFGLEQYF.